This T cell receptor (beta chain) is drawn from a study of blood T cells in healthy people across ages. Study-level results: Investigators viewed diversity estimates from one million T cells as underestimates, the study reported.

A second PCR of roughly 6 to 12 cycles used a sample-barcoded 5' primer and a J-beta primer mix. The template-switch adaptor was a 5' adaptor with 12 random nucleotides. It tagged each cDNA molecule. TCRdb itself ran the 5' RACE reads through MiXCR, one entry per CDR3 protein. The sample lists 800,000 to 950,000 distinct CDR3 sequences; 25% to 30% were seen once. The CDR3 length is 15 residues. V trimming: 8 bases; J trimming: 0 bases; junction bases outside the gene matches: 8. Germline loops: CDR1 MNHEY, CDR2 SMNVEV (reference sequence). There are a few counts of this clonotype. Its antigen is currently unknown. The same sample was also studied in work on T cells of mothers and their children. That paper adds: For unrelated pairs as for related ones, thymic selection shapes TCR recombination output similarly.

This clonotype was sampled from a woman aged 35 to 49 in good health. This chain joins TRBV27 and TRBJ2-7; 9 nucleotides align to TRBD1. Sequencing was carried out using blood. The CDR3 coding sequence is TGTGCCAGCGTTTCCGGGACAGGGAGCTCCTACGAGCAGTACTTC. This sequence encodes CASVSGTGSSYEQYF.